The T cell receptor (beta chain) described here comes from a study of T cells after yellow fever vaccination. Study results and caveats: Most clones from primary vaccination were detected again post-booster (roughly 96% CD4, approximately 90% CD8). A weaker secondary response peaked on day 5, the primary on day 15. A small proportion of clonotypes was detected in both the CD4 and CD8 compartments.

Details on this clonotype: The antigen is unknown.

Researchers made TCR cDNA using 5'RACE template switching, and this step added a universal primer site and UMIs. TCRdb ran MiXCR on the 5' RACE reads and lists one entry per CDR3 protein. The table records hundreds of thousands of distinct CDR3 sequences, roughly 3.5% of them present only once. The J segment lost 0 bases and the V segment lost 6 bases, leaving 2 bases of the junction unmatched. The germline gives CDR1 SGHRS, CDR2 YFSETQ. The CDR3 has 14 residues. The TCR comes from a man aged 18 to 35 who received the YFV17D yellow fever vaccine. The chain combines TRBV5-1 with TRBJ2-2; 7 bases agree with TRBD1. Sequencing used PBMCs, obtained on the day of the yellow fever booster vaccination. Written as DNA, the CDR3 is TGCGCCAGCACAACAGGGGCGAACACCGGGGAGCTGTTTTTT. It yields the protein CASTTGANTGELFF. Looking up the rest from reference TRBV5-1 and TRBJ2-2 gives the full variable domain: KAGVTQTPRYLIKTRGQQVTLSCSPISGHRSVSWYQQTPGQGLQFLFEYFSETQRNKGNFPGRFSGRQFSNSRSEMNVSTLELGDSALYLCASTTGANTGELFFGEGSRLTVL.